The TCR beta chain under discussion was sequenced for a study of human T cells and chemical hapten exposure. Overall study: Alopecia universalis, totalis or areata was present in patients who were mostly female. Study-level findings and limits: The study found that DPC sensitization did not change TCRs above 1 in 1000 frequency. Among expanded TCRs, significantly more large CDR3 similarity clusters formed than among controls.

In this sample, this clonotype turned up a few times. Its antigen is unidentified. TCRdb used MiXCR to reprocess the RACE reads, holding one entry per CDR3 protein. Found here are over 35,000 distinct CDR3 sequences, 8.9% of them singletons; the top ten hold about 15%. The ends were cut back, 0 bases at V and 7 bases at J, with 15 bases in the middle. The CDR3 contains 15 residues. The V gene's germline CDR1 is LGHNA and CDR2 YNFKEQ. The time point here: patch test 2, 6 weeks after DPC sensitization. Treatment reported: therapeutic diphenylcyclopropenone sensitization with weekly scalp DPC. The material sequenced was whole blood, taken in connection with sensitization to the hapten diphenylcyclopropenone (DPC). This chain uses TRBV4-2 with TRBJ2-5; perhaps TRBD2 as D (6 bases). The TCR comes from a middle-aged woman with alopecia areata. Some clones in this sample may be carry-over from other donors' samples. CDR3 residues: CASSQEPTSLGTQYF. In DNA, the CDR3 is TGTGCCAGCAGCCAAGAACCGACTAGTTTGGGGACCCAGTACTTC.